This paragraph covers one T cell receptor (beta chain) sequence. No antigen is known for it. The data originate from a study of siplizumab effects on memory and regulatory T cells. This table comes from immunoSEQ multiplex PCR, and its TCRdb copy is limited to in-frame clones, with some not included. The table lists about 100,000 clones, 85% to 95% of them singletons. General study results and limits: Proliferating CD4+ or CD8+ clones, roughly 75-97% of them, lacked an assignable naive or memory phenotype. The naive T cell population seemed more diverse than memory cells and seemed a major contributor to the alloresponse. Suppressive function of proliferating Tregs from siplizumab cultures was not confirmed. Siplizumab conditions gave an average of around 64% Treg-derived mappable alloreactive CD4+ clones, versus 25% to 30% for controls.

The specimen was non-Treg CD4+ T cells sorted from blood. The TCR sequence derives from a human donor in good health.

The CDR3 loop is CASSRGNTGELFF. The CDR3 nucleotides read TGTGCCAGCAGCAGGGGGAACACCGGGGAGCTGTTTTTT. V usage is TRBV6-5 and J usage is TRBJ2-2; the D gene is possibly TRBD1 (6 bases). CDR1 is MNHEY, CDR2 SVGAGI, per germline. The CDR3 is 13 amino acids. Between the trimmed V and J ends, which lost 6 bases and 1 base, there was a span of 6 bases.